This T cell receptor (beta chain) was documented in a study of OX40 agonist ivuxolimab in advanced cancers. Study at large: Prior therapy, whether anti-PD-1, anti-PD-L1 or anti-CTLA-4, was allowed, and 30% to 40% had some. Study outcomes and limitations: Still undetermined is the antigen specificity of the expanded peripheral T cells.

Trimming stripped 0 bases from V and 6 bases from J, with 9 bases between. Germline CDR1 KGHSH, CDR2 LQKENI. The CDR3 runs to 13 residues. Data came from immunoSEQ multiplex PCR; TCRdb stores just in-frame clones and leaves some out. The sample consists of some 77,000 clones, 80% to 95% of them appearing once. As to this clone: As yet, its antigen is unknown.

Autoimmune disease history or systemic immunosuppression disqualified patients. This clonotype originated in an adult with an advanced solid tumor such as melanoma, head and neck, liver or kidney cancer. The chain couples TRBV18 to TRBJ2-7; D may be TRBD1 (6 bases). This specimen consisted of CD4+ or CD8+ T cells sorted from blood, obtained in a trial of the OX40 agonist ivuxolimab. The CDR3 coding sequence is TGTGCCAGCTCACCACCTGTCAGGGGCGAGCAGTACTTC. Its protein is CASSPPVRGEQYF.